This TCR beta chain is from a study of T cell responses to AZD1222 COVID-19 vaccine. Study as a whole: The study pooled second doses at about 4 or about 12 weeks.

As for this clone: Antigen: not known.

TCRdb's table, derived via immunoSEQ multiplex PCR, lists solely in-frame clones and lacks some. This table has some 110,000 clones, approximately 83% appearing once. Study-wide points: The peak T cell response came first, and repertoires were sampled only after it.

There are 15 residues in the CDR3. Per the germline V gene, CDR1 is LNHDA and CDR2 is SQIVND (reference sequence). V shed 6 bases and J shed 8 bases, with 17 bases lying between them. This specimen consisted of peripheral blood, obtained on day 0 of AZD1222 vaccination. This TCR came from an adult in good health. This chain connects TRBV19 to TRBJ1-6; D gene uncertain. The DNA for the CDR3 is TGTGCCAGTAGCCGAGACCAGGTTGGCGATTCACCCCTCCACTTT. This sequence encodes CASSRDQVGDSPLHF.